These T cell receptor beta chains were read from a single sample in a study of OX40 agonist ivuxolimab in advanced cancers. Only in-frame clones appear in the TCRdb table, and some are missing; sequencing was by immunoSEQ multiplex PCR. Of tens of thousands of clones in the sample, approximately 91% were seen once. The sequencing here drew on CD4+ or CD8+ T cells sorted from blood, taken in a trial of the OX40 agonist ivuxolimab. The receptors were gathered from an adult with an advanced solid tumor such as melanoma, head and neck, liver or kidney cancer. CDR3s include the opening cysteine and the closing phenylalanine or tryptophan. A D gene is named only where the DNA matches it firmly. Some rows mark clone size as missing; the rest say once, few, many or name a class of expanded clone.

TRBV6-1	-	-	TRBJ2-6	11	CASRGANVLTF	TGTGCCAGTAGGGGGGCCAACGTCCTGACTTTC
TRBV19	few	-	TRBJ1-2	16	CASSIEGDGTNYGYTF	TGTGCCAGTAGTATCGAGGGGGACGGCACCAACTATGGCTACACCTTC
TRBV28	-	TRBD2	TRBJ2-1	16	CASSSLAGGRYNEQFF	TGTGCCAGCAGTTCCCTAGCGGGAGGGCGGTACAATGAGCAGTTCTTC
TRBV6-1	-	-	TRBJ2-6	15	CASSEGGSGANVLTF	TGTGCCAGCAGTGAAGGGGGTTCGGGGGCCAACGTCCTGACTTTC
TRBV6-5	-	-	TRBJ1-4	12	CASSYPGEKLFF	TGTGCCAGCAGTTACCCGGGAGAAAAACTGTTTTTT
TRBV18	-	-	TRBJ1-1	15	CASSPVARGNTEAFF	TGTGCCAGCTCACCAGTAGCTCGGGGGAACACTGAAGCTTTCTTT
TRBV7-8	-	TRBD2	TRBJ2-5	19	CASSSSTVILAGTQETQYF	TGTGCCAGCAGCTCCTCTACGGTAATTCTAGCGGGGACGCAAGAGACCCAGTACTTC
TRBV5-5	-	-	TRBJ2-7	15	CASSYRVADSYEQYF	TGTGCCAGCAGCTACAGGGTAGCCGACTCCTACGAGCAGTACTTC
TRBV4-1	few	-	TRBJ2-7	15	CASSQVPAGDYEQYF	TGCGCCAGCAGCCAGGTTCCGGCAGGAGACTACGAGCAGTACTTC
TRBV10-3	-	TRBD1	TRBJ1-2	14	CAISRDRENGGYTF	TGTGCCATCAGCCGGGACAGGGAGAATGGTGGCTACACCTTC
TRBV7-9	few	-	TRBJ1-1	15	CASSLNTVRGAEAFF	TGTGCCAGCAGCTTAAATACAGTTCGGGGGGCTGAAGCTTTCTTT
TRBV27	-	-	TRBJ1-5	10	CASGTQPQHF	TGTGCCAGCGGGACTCAGCCCCAGCATTTT
TRBV4-3	-	TRBD1	TRBJ2-7	15	CASSQDRGQFYEQYF	TGCGCCAGCAGCCAAGATAGGGGGCAGTTCTACGAGCAGTACTTC
TRBV19	once	-	TRBJ2-3	13	CASSPTAGHTQYF	TGTGCCAGTAGTCCGACGGCAGGCCATACGCAGTATTTT
TRBV2	-	-	TRBJ1-5	14	CASKEGSDNQPQHF	TGTGCCAGCAAAGAGGGCTCAGATAATCAGCCCCAGCATTTT
TRBV7-2	-	TRBD2	TRBJ2-1	16	CASSPLSGRASNEQFF	TGTGCCAGCAGCCCCCTTAGCGGGAGGGCCTCGAATGAGCAGTTCTTC
TRBV6-5	-	TRBD2	TRBJ2-1	14	CASSLAGDYNEQFF	TGTGCCAGCAGTTTAGCGGGGGACTACAATGAGCAGTTCTTC
TRBV27	-	-	TRBJ2-2	15	CASSFKGMNTGELFF	TGTGCCAGCAGTTTTAAGGGGATGAACACCGGGGAGCTGTTTTTT
TRBV20-1	-	-	TRBJ2-7	11	CSARESYEQYF	TGCAGTGCTAGAGAATCCTACGAGCAGTACTTC
TRBV27	-	-	TRBJ2-1	14	CASSLGGAYNEQFF	TGTGCCAGCAGTTTAGGAGGTGCCTACAATGAGCAGTTCTTC
TRBV27	-	-	TRBJ2-1	11	CASMGGNEQFF	TGTGCCAGCATGGGCGGCAATGAGCAGTTCTTC
TRBV5-6	-	TRBD1	TRBJ2-1	13	CASSLGTGGEQFF	TGTGCCAGCAGCTTAGGGACAGGGGGTGAGCAGTTCTTC
TRBV6-1	-	TRBD1	TRBJ1-1	14	CASSLGQMNTEAFF	TGTGCCAGCAGTTTGGGACAGATGAACACTGAAGCTTTCTTT
TRBV28	-	TRBD1	TRBJ2-7	14	CASSLRTGSYEQYF	TGTGCCAGCAGCCTCCGGACAGGCTCCTACGAGCAGTACTTC
TRBV13	-	TRBD2	TRBJ2-7	13	CASSLGLDYEQYF	TGTGCCAGCAGCTTGGGACTAGACTACGAGCAGTACTTC
TRBV28	-	-	TRBJ1-1	18	CASINPPRDILGDTEAFF	TGTGCCAGCATCAATCCACCCCGGGACATCCTTGGGGACACTGAAGCTTTCTTT
TRBV6-5	-	-	TRBJ1-2	13	CASRYLANYGYTF	TGTGCCAGCAGGTATCTGGCTAACTATGGCTACACCTTC
TRBV27	-	TRBD2	TRBJ2-2	17	CASSPSGRASNTGELFF	TGTGCCAGCAGTCCGAGCGGGAGGGCCTCGAACACCGGGGAGCTGTTTTTT
TRBV9	-	TRBD1	TRBJ2-5	15	CASTPGQGVGETQYF	TGTGCCAGCACCCCTGGACAGGGGGTAGGAGAGACCCAGTACTTC
TRBV5-1	-	-	TRBJ2-1	15	CASSLGSNSYNEQFF	TGCGCCAGCAGCTTGGGCTCTAACTCCTACAATGAGCAGTTCTTC
TRBV15	-	-	TRBJ2-2	17	CATSRPGQGPNTGELFF	TGTGCCACCAGCAGACCGGGACAAGGGCCTAACACCGGGGAGCTGTTTTTT
TRBV10-2	-	-	TRBJ1-5	13	CASTGQGTQPQHF	TGCGCCAGCACCGGCCAGGGTACCCAGCCCCAGCATTTT
TRBV10-3	-	-	TRBJ2-7	13	CAISESLQYEQYF	TGTGCCATCAGTGAGTCGCTACAATACGAGCAGTACTTC
TRBV4-3	-	-	TRBJ1-2	14	CASSQDITDDGYTF	TGCGCCAGCAGCCAAGATATCACGGATGATGGCTACACCTTC
TRBV5-4	-	TRBD2	TRBJ2-7	16	CASSSFGLARSYEQYF	TGTGCCAGCAGCTCCTTCGGACTAGCCCGCTCCTACGAGCAGTACTTC
TRBV7-9	-	-	TRBJ1-5	14	CASSPTGPGEPQHF	TGTGCCAGCAGCCCAACAGGACCGGGGGAGCCCCAGCATTTT
TRBV5-6	once	-	TRBJ2-7	13	CASSYQFSYEQYF	TGTGCCAGCAGCTACCAGTTTTCCTACGAGCAGTACTTC
TRBV19	-	TRBD2	TRBJ2-7	15	CASSISLAGSYEQYF	TGTGCCAGTAGTATTTCACTAGCGGGGTCCTACGAGCAGTACTTC
TRBV6-6	-	TRBD2	TRBJ2-3	16	CASSLEAGGPADTQYF	TGTGCCAGCAGTTTAGAAGCGGGAGGGCCAGCAGATACGCAGTATTTT
TRBV28	-	TRBD2	TRBJ2-2	17	CASSLRPAGGFSGELFF	TGTGCCAGCAGTTTACGTCCAGCGGGAGGGTTTAGCGGGGAGCTGTTTTTT
TRBV14	-	-	TRBJ2-7	12	CASSQDSYEQYF	TGTGCCAGCAGCCAAGATTCCTACGAGCAGTACTTC